What follows are 10 T cell receptor beta chains derived from one specimen sequenced in a study of blood T cell repertoires in COVID-19. Assay used: immunoSEQ multiplex PCR; TCRdb lists only in-frame clones, some missing. Of about 76,000 clones in the sample, over 75% were seen once. Source material: peripheral blood. All receptors derive from a man aged 45-60 years with active COVID-19.

The V and J genes are TRBV11-2 and TRBJ2-1; 13 bases match TRBD2. Germline CDR1 and CDR2: SGHAT and FQNNGV. After removal of 5 bases from V and 10 bases from J, the junction contained 5 bases not matched to a gene. The CDR3 is made up of 14 amino acids. CDR3 nucleotide sequence: TGTGCCAGCAGCCCAGGACTAGCGGGAGACGAGCAGTTCTTC. As protein: CASSPGLAGDEQFF.

The V call is TRBV14, the J call TRBJ1-2, with D possibly being TRBD1 (6 bases). Germline CDR1 SGHDN, CDR2 FVKESK. The CDR3 covers 14 residues. V lost 6 bases to trimming and J lost 2 bases, with 13 bases between them. CDR3 region: CASSQIGQNYGYTF. CDR3 in DNA: TGTGCCAGCAGTCAGATCGGACAGAACTATGGCTACACCTTC.

V usage is TRBV29-1 and J usage is TRBJ1-4; D not resolved. CDR3 length: 13 residues. V lost 4 bases to trimming and J lost 8 bases, with 14 bases between them. Germline V gene data show CDR1 as SQVTM and CDR2 as ANQGSEA. The CDR3 protein is CSVGEGTYEKLFF. For the CDR3, the DNA is TGCAGCGTTGGCGAGGGAACTTACGAAAAACTGTTTTTT.

V gene TRBV5-1 combines with J gene TRBJ2-1, with 16 bases fitting TRBD2. The CDR3 is 16 amino acids. From germline, CDR1 is SGHRS and CDR2 YFSETQ. Trimming cost V 1 base and J 9 bases; bases outside gene matches: 4. CDR3 bases: TGCGCCAGCAGCTTGTCGGGACTAGCGGGAGGGACTGAGCAGTTCTTC. It is translated as CASSLSGLAGGTEQFF. Full variable domain (remainder filled in from reference TRBV5-1 and TRBJ2-1): KAGVTQTPRYLIKTRGQQVTLSCSPISGHRSVSWYQQTPGQGLQFLFEYFSETQRNKGNFPGRFSGRQFSNSRSEMNVSTLELGDSALYLCASSLSGLAGGTEQFFGPGTRLTVL.

The chain recombines TRBV19 with TRBJ1-1, with D possibly matching TRBD1 (5 bases). V was trimmed by 1 base and J by 1 base, leaving 10 bases between them. CDR3 size: 15 residues. Germline CDR1 reads LNHDA; CDR2 reads SQIVND (reference sequence). Written as DNA, the CDR3 is TGTGCCAGTAGTATAGTTTTTCAGGGGAACACTGAAGCTTTCTTT. Protein sequence: CASSIVFQGNTEAFF.

The CDR3 coding sequence is TGTGCCAGCAGCCCCGGCGGAAAGAACACTGAAGCTTTCTTT. Translating gives CASSPGGKNTEAFF. The chain is built from TRBV28 and TRBJ1-1; D is undetermined. V was trimmed by 6 bases and J by 1 base, leaving 12 bases between them. The CDR3 extends over 14 amino acids. CDR1 and CDR2 from the germline V gene are MDHEN and SYDVKM.

This chain uses TRBV7-7 with TRBJ2-3; TRBD1 matches 8 bases. CDR3 length: 15 residues. Germline V lookup: CDR1 SSHAT, CDR2 FNYEAQ (reference sequence). J gave up 0 bases and V 5 bases, and 4 bases lay outside the gene matches. The CDR3 sequence: CASSRGQGSTDTQYF. Written as DNA, the CDR3 is TGTGCCAGCAGCCGAGGACAGGGTAGCACAGATACGCAGTATTTT.

This chain links TRBV2 with TRBJ1-1; no definite D call. The CDR3 runs 13 residues. The germline V gene encodes CDR1 SNHLY and CDR2 FYNNEI. V lost 5 bases, J lost 1 base, and 8 bases lay in between. This CDR3 reads CASSSTQNTEAFF. CDR3 nucleotides: TGTGCCAGCAGTTCGACACAGAACACTGAAGCTTTCTTT.

This clone was counted a few times. This chain uses TRBV28 with TRBJ2-2; 10 bases fit TRBD2. There are 18 residues in the CDR3. Germline V lookup: CDR1 MDHEN, CDR2 SYDVKM. J gave up 2 bases and V 6 bases, and 12 bases lay outside the gene matches. CDR3 nucleotide sequence: TGTGCCAGCAGCTCCAGCGGGAGGGTCGGGTTAAACACCGGGGAGCTGTTTTTT. Its protein product is CASSSSGRVGLNTGELFF.

As for this clone: Compared with germline, one end of the junction differs, possibly owing to a read error. The rearrangement joins TRBV2 to TRBJ2-1; 9 bases match TRBD1. This CDR3 region has 15 residues. Germline CDR1 and CDR2: SNHLY and FYNNEI. DNA for the CDR3: TGTGCCAGCGGAGGGGACAGGGACTCCTTCAATGAGCAGTTCTTC. Its translation is CASGGDRDSFNEQFF. The variable domain in full, with the rest retrieved from reference TRBV2 and TRBJ2-1, is EPEVTQTPSHQVTQMGQEVILRCVPISNHLYFYWYRQILGQKVEFLVSFYNNEISEKSEIFDDQFSVERPDGSNFTLKIRSTKLEDSAMYFCASGGDRDSFNEQFFGPGTRLTVL.